These 2 T cell receptor beta chains were sequenced from one sample in a study of CD8 T cells in Susac syndrome. When the RNA was reverse transcribed, random hexamers were used with an input of roughly 0.5 to 1 ug. TCRdb re-called the immunoSEQ multiplex PCR reads with MiXCR, one entry per CDR3 protein. This sample has tens of thousands of distinct CDR3 sequences, with around 94% found just once. The specimen sequenced was CD8+ T cells from PBMCs. These TCRs come from a human donor in good health.

The chain is built from TRBV20-1 and TRBJ2-1; D gene ambiguous. The CDR3 consists of 12 residues. Trimming removed 0 bases from V and 5 bases from J, with 5 bases in between. Germline lookup yields CDR1 DFQATT and CDR2 SNEGSKA (reference sequence). CDR3 region: CSARDLDNEQFF. The CDR3 DNA reads TGCAGTGCTAGAGATCTGGACAATGAGCAGTTCTTC.

The chain couples TRBV6-6 to TRBJ2-7; D is perhaps TRBD2 (6 bases). From germline, CDR1 is MNHNY and CDR2 SVGAGI (reference sequence). The length of the CDR3 is 13 residues. Between the trimmed V and J ends, which lost 2 bases and 7 bases, there was a span of 12 bases. CDR3 DNA: TGTGCCAGCAGTTACCCTCTCGGGGGAGAGCAGTACTTC. The encoded protein is CASSYPLGGEQYF.